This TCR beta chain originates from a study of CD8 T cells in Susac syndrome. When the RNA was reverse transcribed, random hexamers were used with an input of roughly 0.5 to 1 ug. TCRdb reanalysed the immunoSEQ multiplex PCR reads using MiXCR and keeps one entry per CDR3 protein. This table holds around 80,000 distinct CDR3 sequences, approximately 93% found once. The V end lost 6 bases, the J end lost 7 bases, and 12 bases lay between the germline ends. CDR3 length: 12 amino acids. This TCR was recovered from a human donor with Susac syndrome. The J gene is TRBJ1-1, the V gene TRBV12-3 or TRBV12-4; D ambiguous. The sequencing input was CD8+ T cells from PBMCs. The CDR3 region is CASSLPGREAFF. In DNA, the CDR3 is TGTGCCAGCAGCCTCCCTGGTCGTGAAGCTTTCTTT.